This TCR beta chain was identified in a study of T cell repertoires in cytomegalovirus infection. Study in general: Peptides in the study included HLA-C-restricted and HLA-B-restricted CMV epitopes. A matching HLA type, together with CMV infection, was signaled by public TCR beta signatures. Findings and caveats of the study: Carriers of CMV plus the relevant HLA were identified by cumulative public TCR beta family frequency. Clonotype analysis showed dominance of the ex vivo response by HLA-C-restricted CMV-specific TCR beta clonotypes.

The V gene end was trimmed by 6 bases and the J gene end by 0 bases; junction bases not matched to a gene: 9. The CDR3 covers 17 residues. TCRdb analysed the reads with MiXCR anew, one entry per CDR3 protein. Of some 200,000 distinct CDR3 sequences listed, approximately 38% were seen once; the top ten hold 55% to 70%. For this clonotype: Antigen: not known.

This TCR came from a human donor in good health (CMV status not recorded). Some clones in this sample may be carry-over from other donors' samples. The source was CD8+ T cells from cultured PBMCs, collected from culture after CMV antigen stimulation. The V call is TRBV12-3 or TRBV12-4, the J call TRBJ1-5; 9 bases line up with TRBD1. CDR3 loop: CASRVGQGSYSNQPQHF. The CDR3 DNA is TGTGCCAGCAGAGTGGGACAGGGTTCCTATAGCAATCAGCCCCAGCATTTT.